The text below deals with one TCR beta chain. Its antigen is currently unknown. The data derive from a study of OX40 agonist ivuxolimab in advanced cancers. Whole-study context: The study gave patients intravenous ivuxolimab at 0.01 to 10 mg/kg every 2 weeks. Overall study findings and caveats: Expansion of clones was among the lowest in partial responders at 0.1-3.0 mg/kg. At 0.1 to 3.0 mg/kg and by week 6, clonal expansion occurred in CD4+ and CD8+ blood T cells. On average, CD8+ T cells showed a greater number of expanded clones than CD4+.

Only in-frame clones appear in the TCRdb table, and some are missing; sequencing was by immunoSEQ multiplex PCR. In the table there are over 70,000 clones, roughly 83% of which are singletons. Germline V gives CDR1 SGHNT, CDR2 YENEEA. Trimming cost V 0 bases and J 10 bases; bases outside gene matches: 13. This CDR3 region has 17 residues. The V call is TRBV11-3, the J call TRBJ2-1; 9 bases are shared with TRBD1. This material consisted of CD4+ or CD8+ T cells sorted from blood, taken in a trial of the OX40 agonist ivuxolimab. The sequence derives from an adult with an advanced solid tumor such as melanoma, head and neck, liver or kidney cancer. As DNA, the CDR3 is TGTGCCAGCAGCTTAGATCGGGGGACAGGGTCATCGCGGGAGCAGTTCTTC. It translates to CASSLDRGTGSSREQFF.